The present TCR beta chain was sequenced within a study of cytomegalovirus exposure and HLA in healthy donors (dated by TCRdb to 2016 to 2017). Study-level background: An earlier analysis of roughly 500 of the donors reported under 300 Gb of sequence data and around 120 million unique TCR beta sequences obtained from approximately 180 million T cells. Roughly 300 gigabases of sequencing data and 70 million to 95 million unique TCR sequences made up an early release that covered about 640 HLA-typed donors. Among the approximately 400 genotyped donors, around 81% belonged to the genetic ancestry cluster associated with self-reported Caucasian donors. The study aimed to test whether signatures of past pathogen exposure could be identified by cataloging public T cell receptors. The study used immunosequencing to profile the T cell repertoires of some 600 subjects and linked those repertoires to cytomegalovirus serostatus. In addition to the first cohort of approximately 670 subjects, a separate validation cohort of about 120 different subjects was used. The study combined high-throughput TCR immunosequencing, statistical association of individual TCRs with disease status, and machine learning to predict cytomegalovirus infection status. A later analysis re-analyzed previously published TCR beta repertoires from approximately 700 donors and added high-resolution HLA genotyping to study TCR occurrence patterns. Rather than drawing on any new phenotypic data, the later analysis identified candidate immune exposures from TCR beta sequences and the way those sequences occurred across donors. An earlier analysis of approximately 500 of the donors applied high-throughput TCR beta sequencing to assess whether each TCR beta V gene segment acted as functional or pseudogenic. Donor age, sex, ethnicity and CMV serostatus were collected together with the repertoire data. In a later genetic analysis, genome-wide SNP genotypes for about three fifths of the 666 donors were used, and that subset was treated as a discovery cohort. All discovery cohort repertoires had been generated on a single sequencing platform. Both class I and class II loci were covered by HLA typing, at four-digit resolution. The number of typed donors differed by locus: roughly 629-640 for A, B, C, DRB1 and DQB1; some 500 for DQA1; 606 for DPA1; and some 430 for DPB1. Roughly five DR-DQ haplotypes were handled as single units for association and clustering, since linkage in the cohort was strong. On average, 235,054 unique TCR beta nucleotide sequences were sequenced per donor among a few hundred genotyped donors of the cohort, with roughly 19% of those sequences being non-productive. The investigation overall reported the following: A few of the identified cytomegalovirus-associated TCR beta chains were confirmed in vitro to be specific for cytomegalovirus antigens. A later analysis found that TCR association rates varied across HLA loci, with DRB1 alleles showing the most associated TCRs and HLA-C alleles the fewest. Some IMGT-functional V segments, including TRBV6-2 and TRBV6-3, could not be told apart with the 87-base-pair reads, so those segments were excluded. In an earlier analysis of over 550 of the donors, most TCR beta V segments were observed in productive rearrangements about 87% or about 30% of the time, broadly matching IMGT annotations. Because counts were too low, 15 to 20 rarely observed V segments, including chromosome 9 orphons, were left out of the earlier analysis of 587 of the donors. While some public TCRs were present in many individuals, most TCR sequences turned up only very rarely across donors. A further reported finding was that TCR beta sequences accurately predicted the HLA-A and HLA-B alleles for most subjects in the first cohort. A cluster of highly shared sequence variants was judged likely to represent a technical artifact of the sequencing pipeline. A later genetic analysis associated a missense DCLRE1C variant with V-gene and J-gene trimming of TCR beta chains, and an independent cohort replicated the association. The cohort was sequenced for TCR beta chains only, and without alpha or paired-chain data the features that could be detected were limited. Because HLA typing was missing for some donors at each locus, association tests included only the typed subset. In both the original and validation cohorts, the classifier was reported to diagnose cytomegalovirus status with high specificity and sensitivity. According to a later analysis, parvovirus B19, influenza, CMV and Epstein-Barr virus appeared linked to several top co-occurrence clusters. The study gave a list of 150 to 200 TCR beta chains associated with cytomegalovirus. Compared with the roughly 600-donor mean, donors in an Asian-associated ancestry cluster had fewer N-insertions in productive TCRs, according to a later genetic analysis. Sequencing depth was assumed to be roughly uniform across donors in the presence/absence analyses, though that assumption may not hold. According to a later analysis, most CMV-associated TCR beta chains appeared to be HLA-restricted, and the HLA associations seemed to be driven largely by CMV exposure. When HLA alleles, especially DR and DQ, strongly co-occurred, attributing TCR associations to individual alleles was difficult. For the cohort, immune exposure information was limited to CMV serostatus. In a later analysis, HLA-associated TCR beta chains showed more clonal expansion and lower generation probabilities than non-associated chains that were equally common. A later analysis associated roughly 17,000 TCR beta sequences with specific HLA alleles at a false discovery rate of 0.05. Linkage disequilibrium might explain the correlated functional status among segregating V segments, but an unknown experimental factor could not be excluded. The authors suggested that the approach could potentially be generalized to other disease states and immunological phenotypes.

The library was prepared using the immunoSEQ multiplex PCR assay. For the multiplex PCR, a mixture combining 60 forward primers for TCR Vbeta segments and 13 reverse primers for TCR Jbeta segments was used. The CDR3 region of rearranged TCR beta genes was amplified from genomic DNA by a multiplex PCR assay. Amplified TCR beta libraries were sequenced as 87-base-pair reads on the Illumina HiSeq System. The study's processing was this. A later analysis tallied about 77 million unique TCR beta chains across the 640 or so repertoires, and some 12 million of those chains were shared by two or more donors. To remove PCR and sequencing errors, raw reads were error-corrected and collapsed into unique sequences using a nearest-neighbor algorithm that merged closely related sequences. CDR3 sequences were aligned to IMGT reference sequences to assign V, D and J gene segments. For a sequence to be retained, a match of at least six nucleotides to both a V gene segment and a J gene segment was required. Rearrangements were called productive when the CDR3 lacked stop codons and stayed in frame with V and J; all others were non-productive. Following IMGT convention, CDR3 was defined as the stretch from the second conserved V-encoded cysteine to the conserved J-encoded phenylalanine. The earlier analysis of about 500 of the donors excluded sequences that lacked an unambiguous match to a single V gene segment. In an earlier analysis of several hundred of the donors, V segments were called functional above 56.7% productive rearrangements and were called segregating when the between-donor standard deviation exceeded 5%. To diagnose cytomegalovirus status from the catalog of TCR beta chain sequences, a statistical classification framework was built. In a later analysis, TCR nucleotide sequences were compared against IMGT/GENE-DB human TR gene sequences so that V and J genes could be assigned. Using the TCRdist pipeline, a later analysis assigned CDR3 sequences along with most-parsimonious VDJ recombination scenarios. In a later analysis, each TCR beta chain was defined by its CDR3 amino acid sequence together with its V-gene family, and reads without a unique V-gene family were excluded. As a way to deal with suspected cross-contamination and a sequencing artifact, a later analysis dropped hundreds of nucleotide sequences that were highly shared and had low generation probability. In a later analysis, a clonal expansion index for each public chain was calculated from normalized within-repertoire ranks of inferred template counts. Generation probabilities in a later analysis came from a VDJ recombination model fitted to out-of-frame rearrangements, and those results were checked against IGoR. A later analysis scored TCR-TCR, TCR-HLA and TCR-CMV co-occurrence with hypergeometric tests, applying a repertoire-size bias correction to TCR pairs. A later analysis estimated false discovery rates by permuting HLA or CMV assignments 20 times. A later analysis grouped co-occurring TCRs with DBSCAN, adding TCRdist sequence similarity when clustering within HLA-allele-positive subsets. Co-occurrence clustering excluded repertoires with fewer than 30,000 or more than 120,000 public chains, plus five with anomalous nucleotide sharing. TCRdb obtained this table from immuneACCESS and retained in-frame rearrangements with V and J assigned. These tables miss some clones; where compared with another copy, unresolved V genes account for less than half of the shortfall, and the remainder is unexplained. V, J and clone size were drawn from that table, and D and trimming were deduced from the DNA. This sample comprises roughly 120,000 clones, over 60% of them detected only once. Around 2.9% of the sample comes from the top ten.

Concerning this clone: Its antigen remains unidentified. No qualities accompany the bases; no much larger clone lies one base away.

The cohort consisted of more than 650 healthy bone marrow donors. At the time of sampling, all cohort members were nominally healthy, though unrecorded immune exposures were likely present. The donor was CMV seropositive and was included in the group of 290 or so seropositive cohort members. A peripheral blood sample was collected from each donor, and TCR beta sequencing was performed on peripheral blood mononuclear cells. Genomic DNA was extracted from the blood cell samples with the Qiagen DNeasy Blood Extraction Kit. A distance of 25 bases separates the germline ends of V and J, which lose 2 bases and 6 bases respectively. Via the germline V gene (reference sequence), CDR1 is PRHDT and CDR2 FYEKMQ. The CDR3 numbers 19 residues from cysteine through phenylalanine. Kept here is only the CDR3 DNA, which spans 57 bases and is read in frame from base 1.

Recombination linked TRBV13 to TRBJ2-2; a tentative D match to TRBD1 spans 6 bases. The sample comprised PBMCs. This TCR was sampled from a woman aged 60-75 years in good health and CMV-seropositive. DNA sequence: TGTGCCAGCAGCTTAAGCCCCTGGTTTGGGGGCATTAGTTCCGGGGAGCTGTTTTTT. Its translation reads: CASSLSPWFGGISSGELFF.